Listed below are T cell receptor beta chains from one sample, sequenced in a study of identical twins. TCRdb processed the 5' RACE reads anew with MiXCR; each CDR3 protein has one entry. The sample comprises 240,000 or so distinct CDR3 sequences, roughly an eighth of which are singletons, and roughly 4% rests with the top ten. A further study also used this sample, focusing on yellow fever vaccine responses in identical twins.

The sequenced sample was memory (CD45RO+) T cells sorted from blood. Receptor source: a woman younger than 30 in good health. Both conserved end residues are part of each CDR3. D genes are given only for firm matches. Size tells how often a clone was seen (once, few, many) or the class of an expanded clone, and some rows leave it out.

TRBJ1-2	many	NA	TRBV6-5	TGTGCCAGCAGTTCCCCGGACAGTAGTAACTATGGCTACACCTTC	CASSSPDSSNYGYTF
TRBJ2-7	few	NA	TRBV25-1	TGTGCCAGCAGTGACCTGGGCGGGGGCCGGACCTACGAGCAGTACTTC	CASSDLGGGRTYEQYF
TRBJ1-1	few	NA	TRBV12-3/TRBV12-4	TGTGCCAGCAGTTTTAATTTTCGGGCCGCTGAAGCTTTCTTT	CASSFNFRAAEAFF
TRBJ2-7	NA	NA	TRBV13	TGTGCCAGCAGCTTCTCATCGGGGCCTACCGCTTACGAGCAGTACTTC	CASSFSSGPTAYEQYF
TRBJ2-1	few	NA	TRBV28	TGTGCCAGCAGTTATGGAGGGGCTAGGTCCTACAATGAGCAGTTCTTC	CASSYGGARSYNEQFF
TRBJ2-5	few	NA	TRBV10-3	TGTGCCATCAGTGAGTCGGGTCTGCAAGAGACCCAGTACTTC	CAISESGLQETQYF
TRBJ1-1	NA	NA	TRBV29-1	TGCAGCGTCGCCCCGAGAGGGGGCACTGAAGCTTTCTTT	CSVAPRGGTEAFF
TRBJ1-1	NA	TRBD1	TRBV12-3/TRBV12-4	TGTGCCAGCAGTTTGGGACAGTATGAAGCTTTCTTT	CASSLGQYEAFF
TRBJ2-1	few	TRBD2	TRBV5-1	TGCGCCAGCAGCTTGAAATTAGCGGGGGACAGCTACAATGAGCAGTTCTTC	CASSLKLAGDSYNEQFF
TRBJ2-5	NA	NA	TRBV11-3	TGTGCCAGCAGCTCTGACGGAGAGACCCAGTACTTC	CASSSDGETQYF
TRBJ1-1	few	NA	TRBV3-1	TGTGCCAGCAGCCAAGTTGGCGGGCATGCTTTCTTT	CASSQVGGHAFF
TRBJ2-3	NA	NA	TRBV6-1	TGTGCCAGCAGGGGGGGCGGGACAGATACGCAGTATTTT	CASRGGGTDTQYF
TRBJ2-5	NA	NA	TRBV5-6	TGTGCCAGCAGCTTGGCGTCAGGGGAAGAGACCCAGTACTTC	CASSLASGEETQYF
TRBJ1-4	NA	NA	TRBV28	TGTGCCAGCAGTTTAGGGATTGGGACACCTGAAAAACTGTTTTTT	CASSLGIGTPEKLFF
TRBJ2-7	many	NA	TRBV3-1	TGTGCCAGCAGCCAAGCTTTGCAGTACGAGCAGTACTTC	CASSQALQYEQYF
TRBJ2-7	few	NA	TRBV7-2	TGTGCCAGCAGCTGGGGGGGCGTCGCCTTCTACGAGCAGTACTTC	CASSWGGVAFYEQYF
TRBJ2-7	few	TRBD2	TRBV11-2	TGTGCCAGCAGCCCGGGGACTAGCGGGACTGAGCAGTACTTC	CASSPGTSGTEQYF
TRBJ2-7	few	TRBD1	TRBV12-3/TRBV12-4	TGTGCCAGCAGTTTAAAACAGGGGGCGTCTTACGAGCAGTACTTC	CASSLKQGASYEQYF
TRBJ2-1	few	TRBD2	TRBV20-1	TGCAGTGCTCGGACTAGCGGGGGGGCCGACAATGAGCAGTTCTTC	CSARTSGGADNEQFF
TRBJ1-4	many	NA	TRBV20-1	TGCAGTGCTAGTCCCAGAAGGGGGAGAGCTAATGAAAAACTGTTTTTT	CSASPRRGRANEKLFF
TRBJ2-5	NA	TRBD2	TRBV7-2	TGTGCCAGCAGCGTACTAACTAGCGGGGGGGCGGCCCAGTACTTC	CASSVLTSGGAAQYF
TRBJ2-7	few	NA	TRBV6-2/TRBV6-3	TGTGCCAGCAGTTACTCGACTGCCTACGAGCAGTACTTC	CASSYSTAYEQYF
TRBJ2-3	few	TRBD2	TRBV2	TGTGCCAGCTCCGCGGGAGGATACACAGATACGCAGTATTTT	CASSAGGYTDTQYF
TRBJ2-3	few	TRBD2	TRBV5-6	TGTGCCAGCAGCTTTAGCGGGCCTGGCACAGATACGCAGTATTTT	CASSFSGPGTDTQYF
TRBJ2-2	few	NA	TRBV3-1	TGTGCCAGCAACCGGGGGGCCGGCACCGGGGAGCTGTTTTTT	CASNRGAGTGELFF
TRBJ1-5	NA	NA	TRBV6-2/TRBV6-3	TGTGCCAGCAGACAGACAGAGGATCAGCCCCAGCATTTT	CASRQTEDQPQHF
TRBJ2-5	few	TRBD2	TRBV15	TGTGCCACCAGCAGAGGGGGGACTAGCGGGAACAGTTTATTGAAGACCCAGTACTTC	CATSRGGTSGNSLLKTQYF
TRBJ2-1	NA	TRBD1	TRBV18	TGTGCCAGCTCACCAAGGACAGGGGGCATGGGCAATGAGCAGTTCTTC	CASSPRTGGMGNEQFF
TRBJ2-6	few	TRBD1	TRBV2	TGTGCCAGCTCCCCGATGACAGGGGCGGGCTCTGGGGCCAACGTCCTGACTTTC	CASSPMTGAGSGANVLTF
TRBJ2-7	NA	TRBD2	TRBV20-1	TGCAGTGCTAGTTCCGAGACTAGCGTCTACGAGCAGTACTTC	CSASSETSVYEQYF
TRBJ2-5	few	NA	TRBV4-3	TGCGCCAGCAGCCAAGGTATTGGTACGACTCGAACCCAGTACTTC	CASSQGIGTTRTQYF
TRBJ2-4	many	TRBD2	TRBV12-3/TRBV12-4	TGTGCCAGCAGTCACACTAGCGGGGGGGCCGTGAGCAAAAACATTCAGTACTTC	CASSHTSGGAVSKNIQYF
TRBJ2-7	few	TRBD2	TRBV20-1	TGCAGTGCAACTAGCGGGGGCCCCCCCTACGAGCAGTACTTC	CSATSGGPPYEQYF
TRBJ2-5	NA	TRBD1	TRBV20-1	TGCAGTGCTAGACCTTTAACTCGACAGGGGGCGGGTTGGGAGACCCAGTACTTC	CSARPLTRQGAGWETQYF
TRBJ1-5	NA	NA	TRBV7-3	TGTGCCAGCAGCTCCAAGCGCGGCTCAGGGAGCAATCAGCCCCAGCATTTT	CASSSKRGSGSNQPQHF
TRBJ2-1	few	TRBD1	TRBV7-9	TGTGCCAGCAGCTCCAATGACAGGGGCCACGGTTACTTC	CASSSNDRGHGYF
TRBJ2-3	NA	TRBD2	TRBV7-9	TGTGCCAGCACTCCTAGCGGTTCTAGCACAGATACGCAGTATTTT	CASTPSGSSTDTQYF
TRBJ2-3	few	NA	TRBV29-1	TGCAGCGTTGACCCCGGCACAGATACGCAGTATTTT	CSVDPGTDTQYF
TRBJ2-7	NA	NA	TRBV20-1	TGCAGTGCTAGAGCAACCTACGAGCAGTACTTC	CSARATYEQYF
TRBJ2-3	few	TRBD1	TRBV19	TGTGCCAGTAGTGCCGGGACAGTACACACAGATACGCAGTATTTT	CASSAGTVHTDTQYF
TRBJ2-5	many	TRBD2	TRBV3-1	TGTGCCAGCAGCGGACTTGGGACTAGCGGGGGGAAGACCCAGTACTTC	CASSGLGTSGGKTQYF
TRBJ2-3	NA	TRBD2	TRBV10-2	TGCGCCAGCGGGAAGACTAGCGGGGGGGTCACAGATACGCAGTATTTT	CASGKTSGGVTDTQYF